This T cell receptor (beta chain) was obtained from a study of regulatory T cells in long-lasting Graves disease. This CDR3 comprises 16 residues. V gave up 7 bases and J gave up 0 bases; unmatched junction bases: 11. Germline-derived CDR1 and CDR2 are SGHTA and FQGNSA. According to the study, TCR beta libraries were built with iRepertoire HTBI primers and CDR3-region Arm-PCR. Via MiXCR, TCRdb re-called the multiplex PCR reads, giving one row per CDR3 protein. The sample consists of about 470,000 distinct CDR3 sequences, under 25% of them appearing once. Indicated time point: persistent/refractory GD, antithyroid drugs over 5 years with positive TRAb. The TCR library used RNA extracted from PBMCs.

The sequence was obtained from a female donor with Graves disease. The V and J genes are TRBV7-2 and TRBJ1-1, with 7 positions matching TRBD1. Specimen: peripheral blood mononuclear cells (PBMCs), collected when the disease was refractory, from a patient treated with antithyroid drugs. The CDR3: CASTKLGQLMNTEAFF. For the CDR3, the DNA is TGTGCCAGCACTAAACTGGGACAGCTTATGAACACTGAAGCTTTCTTT.